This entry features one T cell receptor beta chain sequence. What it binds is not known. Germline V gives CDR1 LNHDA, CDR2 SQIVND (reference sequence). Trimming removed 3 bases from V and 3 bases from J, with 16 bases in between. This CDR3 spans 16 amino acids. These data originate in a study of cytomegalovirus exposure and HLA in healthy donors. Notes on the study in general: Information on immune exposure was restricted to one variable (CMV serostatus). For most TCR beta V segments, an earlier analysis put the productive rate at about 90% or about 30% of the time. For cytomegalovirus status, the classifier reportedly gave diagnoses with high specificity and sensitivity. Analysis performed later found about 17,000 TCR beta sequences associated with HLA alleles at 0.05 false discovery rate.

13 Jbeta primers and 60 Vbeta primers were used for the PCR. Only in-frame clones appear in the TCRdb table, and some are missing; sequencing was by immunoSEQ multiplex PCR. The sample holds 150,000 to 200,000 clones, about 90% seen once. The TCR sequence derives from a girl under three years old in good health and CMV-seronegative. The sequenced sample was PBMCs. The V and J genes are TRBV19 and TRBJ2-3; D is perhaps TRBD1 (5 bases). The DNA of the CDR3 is TGTGCCAGTAGTATGCGTTTGGGGCAGAGGACAGATACGCAGTATTTT. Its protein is CASSMRLGQRTDTQYF.